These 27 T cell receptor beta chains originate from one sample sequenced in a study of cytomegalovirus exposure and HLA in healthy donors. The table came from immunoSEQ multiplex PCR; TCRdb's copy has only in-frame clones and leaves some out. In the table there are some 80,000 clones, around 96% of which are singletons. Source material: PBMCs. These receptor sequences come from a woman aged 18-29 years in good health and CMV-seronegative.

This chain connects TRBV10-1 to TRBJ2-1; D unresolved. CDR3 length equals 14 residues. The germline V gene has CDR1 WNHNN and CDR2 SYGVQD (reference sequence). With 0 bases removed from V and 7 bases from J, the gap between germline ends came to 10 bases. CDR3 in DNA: TGCGCCAGCAGTGAGTCTGGTACATCGAATGAGCAGTTCTTC. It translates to CASSESGTSNEQFF.

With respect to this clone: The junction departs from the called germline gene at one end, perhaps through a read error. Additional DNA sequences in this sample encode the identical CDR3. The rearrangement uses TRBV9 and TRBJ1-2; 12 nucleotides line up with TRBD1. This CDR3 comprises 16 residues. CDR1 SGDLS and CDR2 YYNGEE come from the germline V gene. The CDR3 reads CASSVGGTGGVYGYTF. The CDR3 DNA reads TGCGCCAGCAGCGTAGGCGGGACAGGGGGCGTCTATGGCTACACCTTC.

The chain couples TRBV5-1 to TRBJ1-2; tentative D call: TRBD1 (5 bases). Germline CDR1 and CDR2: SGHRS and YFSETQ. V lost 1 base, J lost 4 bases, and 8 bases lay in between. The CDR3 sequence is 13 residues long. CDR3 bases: TGCGCCAGCAGCTTGAGCCAGGGCTATGGCTACACCTTC. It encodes CASSLSQGYGYTF.

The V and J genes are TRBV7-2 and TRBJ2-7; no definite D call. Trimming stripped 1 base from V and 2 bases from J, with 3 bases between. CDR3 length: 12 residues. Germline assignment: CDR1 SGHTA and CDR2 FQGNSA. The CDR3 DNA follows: TGTGCCAGCAGCTTAGGAGCCTACGAGCAGTACTTC. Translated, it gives CASSLGAYEQYF.

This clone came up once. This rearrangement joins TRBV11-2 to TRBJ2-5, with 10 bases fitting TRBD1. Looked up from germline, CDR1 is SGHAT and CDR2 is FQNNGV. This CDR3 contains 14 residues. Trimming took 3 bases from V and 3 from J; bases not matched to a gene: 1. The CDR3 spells CASSFGTGEETQYF. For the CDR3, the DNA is TGTGCCAGCAGCTTCGGGACAGGGGAAGAGACCCAGTACTTC.

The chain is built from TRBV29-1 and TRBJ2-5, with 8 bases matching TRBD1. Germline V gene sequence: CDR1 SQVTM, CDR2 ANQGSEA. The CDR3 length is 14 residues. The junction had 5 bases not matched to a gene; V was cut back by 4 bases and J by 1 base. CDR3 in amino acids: CSVAWDRLQETQYF. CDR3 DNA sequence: TGCAGCGTTGCTTGGGACAGGCTCCAAGAGACCCAGTACTTC.

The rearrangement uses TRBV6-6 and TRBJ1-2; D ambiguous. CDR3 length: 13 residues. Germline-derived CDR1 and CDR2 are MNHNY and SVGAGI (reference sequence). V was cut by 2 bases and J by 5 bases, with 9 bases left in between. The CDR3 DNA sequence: TGTGCCAGCAGTTACGGCCGGGATTATGGCTACACCTTC. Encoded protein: CASSYGRDYGYTF.

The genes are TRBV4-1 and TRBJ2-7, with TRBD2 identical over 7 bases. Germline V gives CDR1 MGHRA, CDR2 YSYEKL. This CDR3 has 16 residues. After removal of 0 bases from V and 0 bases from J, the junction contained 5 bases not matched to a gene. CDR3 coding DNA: TGCGCCAGCAGCCAAGATGCGGGAGCCCTCTCCTACGAGCAGTACTTC. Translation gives CASSQDAGALSYEQYF.

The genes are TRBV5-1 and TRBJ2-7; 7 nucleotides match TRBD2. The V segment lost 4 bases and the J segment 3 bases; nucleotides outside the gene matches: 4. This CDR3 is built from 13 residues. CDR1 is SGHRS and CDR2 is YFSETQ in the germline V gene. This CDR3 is CASSRRGDYEQYF. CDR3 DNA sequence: TGCGCCAGCAGCCGTCGGGGGGACTACGAGCAGTACTTC.

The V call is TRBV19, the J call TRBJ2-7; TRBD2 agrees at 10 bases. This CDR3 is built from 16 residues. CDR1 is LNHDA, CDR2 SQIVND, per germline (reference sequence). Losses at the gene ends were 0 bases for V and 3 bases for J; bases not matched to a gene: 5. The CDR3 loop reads CASSIELAGVIYEQYF. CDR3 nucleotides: TGTGCCAGTAGTATAGAGCTAGCGGGAGTTATCTACGAGCAGTACTTC.

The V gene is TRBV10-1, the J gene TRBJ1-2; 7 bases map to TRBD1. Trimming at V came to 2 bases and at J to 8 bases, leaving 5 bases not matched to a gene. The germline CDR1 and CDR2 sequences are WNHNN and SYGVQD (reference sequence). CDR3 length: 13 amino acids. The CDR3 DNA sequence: TGCGCCAGCAGTGAGGACAGGGTGAAGGGCTACACCTTC. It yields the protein CASSEDRVKGYTF.

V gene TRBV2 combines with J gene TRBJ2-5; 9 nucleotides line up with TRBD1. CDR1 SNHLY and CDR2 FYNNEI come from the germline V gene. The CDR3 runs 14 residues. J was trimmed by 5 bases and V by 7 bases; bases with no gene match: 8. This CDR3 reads CASMRDRARETQYF. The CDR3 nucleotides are TGTGCCAGCATGCGGGACAGGGCCCGCGAGACCCAGTACTTC.

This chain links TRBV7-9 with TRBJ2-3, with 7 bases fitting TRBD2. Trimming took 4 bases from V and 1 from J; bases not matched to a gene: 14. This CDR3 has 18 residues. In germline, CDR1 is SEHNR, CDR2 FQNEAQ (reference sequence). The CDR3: CASSSASGGPRGTDTQYF. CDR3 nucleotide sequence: TGTGCCAGCAGCTCGGCTAGCGGAGGTCCAAGGGGCACAGATACGCAGTATTTT.

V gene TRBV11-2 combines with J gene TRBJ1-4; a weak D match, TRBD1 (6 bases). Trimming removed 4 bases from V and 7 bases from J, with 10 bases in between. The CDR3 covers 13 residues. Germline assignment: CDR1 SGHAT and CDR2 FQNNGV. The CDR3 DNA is TGTGCCAGCAGCTGGGGACATCCTGAAAAACTGTTTTTT. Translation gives CASSWGHPEKLFF. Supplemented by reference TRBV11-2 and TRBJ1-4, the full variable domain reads EAGVAQSPRYKIIEKRQSVAFWCNPISGHATLYWYQQILGQGPKLLIQFQNNGVVDDSQLPKDRFSAERLKGVDSTLKIQPAKLEDSAVYLCASSWGHPEKLFFGSGTQLSVL.

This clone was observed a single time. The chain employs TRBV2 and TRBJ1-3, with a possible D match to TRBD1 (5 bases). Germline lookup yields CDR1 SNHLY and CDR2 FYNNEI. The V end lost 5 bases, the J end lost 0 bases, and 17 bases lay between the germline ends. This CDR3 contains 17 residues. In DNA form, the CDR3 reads TGTGCCAGCAGTAGGGGCCCGTACCCCAGCTCTGGAAACACCATATATTTT. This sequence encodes CASSRGPYPSSGNTIYF.

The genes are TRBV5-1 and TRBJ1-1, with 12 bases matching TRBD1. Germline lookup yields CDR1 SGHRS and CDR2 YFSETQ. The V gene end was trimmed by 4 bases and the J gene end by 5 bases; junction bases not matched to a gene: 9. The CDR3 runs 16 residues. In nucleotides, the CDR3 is TGCGCCAGCAGCACGGAACCGGGACAGGGGGCAACTGAAGCTTTCTTT. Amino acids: CASSTEPGQGATEAFF.

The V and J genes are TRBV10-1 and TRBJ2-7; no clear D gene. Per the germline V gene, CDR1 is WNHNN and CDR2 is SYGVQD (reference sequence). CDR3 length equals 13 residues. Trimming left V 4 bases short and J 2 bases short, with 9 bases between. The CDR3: CASSAASAYEQYF. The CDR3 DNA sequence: TGCGCCAGCAGTGCAGCGTCTGCCTACGAGCAGTACTTC.

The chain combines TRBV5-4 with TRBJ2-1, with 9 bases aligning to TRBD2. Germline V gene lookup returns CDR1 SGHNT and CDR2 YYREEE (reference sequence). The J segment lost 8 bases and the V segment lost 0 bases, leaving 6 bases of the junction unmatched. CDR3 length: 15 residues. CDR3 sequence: CASSLEGLATDEQFF. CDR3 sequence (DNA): TGTGCCAGCAGCTTGGAGGGACTAGCTACGGATGAGCAGTTCTTC.

The CDR3 coding sequence is TGCGCCAGCAGCCAAGTAGAGGGCATCTCTGGAAACACCATATATTTT. Translation gives CASSQVEGISGNTIYF. V usage is TRBV4-1 and J usage is TRBJ1-3, with D unclear. Trimming pared 1 base from V and 0 bases from J, leaving 10 bases between. CDR3 size: 16 residues. Germline CDR1 MGHRA, CDR2 YSYEKL.

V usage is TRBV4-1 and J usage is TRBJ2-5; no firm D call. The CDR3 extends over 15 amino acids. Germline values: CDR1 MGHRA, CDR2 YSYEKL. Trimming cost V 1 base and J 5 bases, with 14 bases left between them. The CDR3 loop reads CASSQGGGSSETQYF. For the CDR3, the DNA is TGCGCCAGCAGCCAAGGAGGCGGTTCCTCCGAGACCCAGTACTTC.

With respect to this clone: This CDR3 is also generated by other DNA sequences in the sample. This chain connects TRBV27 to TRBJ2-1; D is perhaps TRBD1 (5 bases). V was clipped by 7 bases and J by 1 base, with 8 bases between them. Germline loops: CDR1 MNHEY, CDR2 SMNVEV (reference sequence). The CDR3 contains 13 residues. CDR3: CASKDSSYNEQFF. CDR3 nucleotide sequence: TGTGCCAGCAAAGACAGTTCCTACAATGAGCAGTTCTTC.

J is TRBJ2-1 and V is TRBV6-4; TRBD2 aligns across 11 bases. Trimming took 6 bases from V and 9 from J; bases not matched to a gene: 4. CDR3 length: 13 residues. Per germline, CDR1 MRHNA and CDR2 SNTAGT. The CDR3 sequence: CASRTGLAGEQFF. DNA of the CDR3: TGTGCCAGCAGAACCGGACTAGCGGGTGAGCAGTTCTTC.

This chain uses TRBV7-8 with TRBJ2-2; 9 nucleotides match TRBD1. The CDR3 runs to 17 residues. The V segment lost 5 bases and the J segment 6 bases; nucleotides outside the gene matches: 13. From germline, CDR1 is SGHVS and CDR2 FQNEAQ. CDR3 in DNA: TGTGCCAGCAGCGTACAACCGGGACAGGGTCTAGCCGGGGAGCTGTTTTTT. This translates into CASSVQPGQGLAGELFF.

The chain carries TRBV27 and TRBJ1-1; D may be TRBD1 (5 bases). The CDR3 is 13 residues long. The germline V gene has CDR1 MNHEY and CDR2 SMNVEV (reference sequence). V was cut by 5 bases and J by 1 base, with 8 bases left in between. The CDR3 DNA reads TGTGCCAGCAGTCCACAGGAGAACACTGAAGCTTTCTTT. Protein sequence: CASSPQENTEAFF.

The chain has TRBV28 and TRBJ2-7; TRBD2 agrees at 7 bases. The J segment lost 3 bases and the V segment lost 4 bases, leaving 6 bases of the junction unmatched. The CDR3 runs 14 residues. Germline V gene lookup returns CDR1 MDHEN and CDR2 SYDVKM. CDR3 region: CASSSGLVNYEQYF. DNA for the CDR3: TGTGCCAGCAGTTCCGGACTAGTCAACTACGAGCAGTACTTC.

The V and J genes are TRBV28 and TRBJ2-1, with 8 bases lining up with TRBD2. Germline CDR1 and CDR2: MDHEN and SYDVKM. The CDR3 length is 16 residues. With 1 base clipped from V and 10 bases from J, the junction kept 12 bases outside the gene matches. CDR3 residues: CASSLFTSGTLGEQFF. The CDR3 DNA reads TGTGCCAGCAGTTTATTCACTAGCGGAACCTTGGGGGAGCAGTTCTTC.

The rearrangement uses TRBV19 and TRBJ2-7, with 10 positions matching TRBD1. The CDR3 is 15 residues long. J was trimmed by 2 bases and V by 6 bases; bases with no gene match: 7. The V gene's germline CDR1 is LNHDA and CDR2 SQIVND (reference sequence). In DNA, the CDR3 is TGTGCCAGTAGCGGGGCCGGGACAGGGGCCTACGAGCAGTACTTC. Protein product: CASSGAGTGAYEQYF.